A single sample is the source of the 3 T cell receptor beta chains below, sequenced in a study of Graves' ophthalmopathy and Graves' hyperthyroidism. CDR3 regions of TCR beta were amplified from RNA transcripts. Amplification began with first-round RT-PCR using HTBI primers, then second-round multiplex PCR was performed. TCRdb re-derived calls from the multiplex PCR reads in MiXCR, one entry per CDR3 protein. The sample carries about 400,000 distinct CDR3 sequences, around 20% recorded once. The sample taken for sequencing was peripheral blood. Receptors originate from a woman under 30 with stable Graves' hyperthyroidism.

This clonotype was observed at least ten times. This chain connects TRBV20-1 to TRBJ1-5; D not certain. Trimming cost V 5 bases and J 6 bases, with 17 bases left between them. Germline loops: CDR1 DFQATT, CDR2 SNEGSKA (reference sequence). The CDR3 consists of 14 residues. The CDR3 loop is CSAPRAGLGQPQHF. The CDR3 DNA reads as TGCAGTGCTCCCCGGGCGGGTCTTGGTCAGCCCCAGCATTTT.

This clonotype was found many times. The J gene is TRBJ1-2, the V gene TRBV29-1; D unclear. The CDR3 loop spans 12 amino acids. V was cut by 2 bases and J by 3 bases, with 7 bases left in between. Looked up from germline, CDR1 is SQVTM and CDR2 is ANQGSEA. CDR3 residues: CSVERQDYGYTF. The CDR3 DNA reads TGCAGCGTTGAAAGGCAGGACTATGGCTACACCTTC.

This clonotype was recorded many times. CDR3 protein: CASSSQVRSYEQYF. The CDR3 DNA sequence: TGTGCCAGCAGCTCACAGGTCCGCTCCTACGAGCAGTACTTC. The chain recombines TRBV11-3 with TRBJ2-7; D perhaps matches TRBD1 (5 bases). Deletions cut 4 bases from V and 0 bases from J, with 10 bases between. Germline lookup yields CDR1 SGHNT and CDR2 YENEEA. The CDR3 covers 14 residues.